The TCR beta chain described here comes from a study of cytomegalovirus exposure and HLA in healthy donors. General observations from the study: A few chains tied to CMV proved CMV antigen-specific in vitro. Most TCR sequences were rare, but some public TCRs occurred in many donors. The study labeled 150 to 200 TCR beta chains cytomegalovirus-associated.

As for this clone: Antigen unknown.

The CDR3 runs to 14 residues. Germline V CDR1 and CDR2: SGHDT, YYEEEE. Trimming took 0 bases from V and 8 from J; bases not matched to a gene: 3. Libraries were prepared by immunoSEQ multiplex PCR; TCRdb keeps only in-frame clonotypes and omits some of them. The sample consists of 250,000 to 350,000 clones, roughly 90% of them appearing once. Separate from the approximately 700-subject first cohort was the approximately 120-subject validation cohort, to which the donors belonged. The sample taken for sequencing was PBMCs. The chain recombines TRBV5-6 with TRBJ1-4; 8 bases fit TRBD1. This TCR was sampled from a man aged 25-45 years in good health and CMV-seronegative. DNA for the CDR3: TGTGCCAGCAGCTTGGTGGGGACAGGAGAAAAACTGTTTTTT. It specifies CASSLVGTGEKLFF.